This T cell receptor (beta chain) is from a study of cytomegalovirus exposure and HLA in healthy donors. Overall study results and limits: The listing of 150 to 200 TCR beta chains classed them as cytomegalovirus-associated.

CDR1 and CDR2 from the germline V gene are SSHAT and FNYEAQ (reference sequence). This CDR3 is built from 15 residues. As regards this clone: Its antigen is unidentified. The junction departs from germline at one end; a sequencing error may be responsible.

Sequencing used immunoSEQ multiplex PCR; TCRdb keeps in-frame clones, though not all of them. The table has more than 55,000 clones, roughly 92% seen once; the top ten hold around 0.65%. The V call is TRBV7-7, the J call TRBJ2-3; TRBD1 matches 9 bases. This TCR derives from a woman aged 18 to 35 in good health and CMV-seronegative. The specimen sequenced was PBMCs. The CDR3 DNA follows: TGTGCTAGCAGCTTGGGAACAGGGGGCCCAGATACGCAGTATTTT. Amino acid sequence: CASSLGTGGPDTQYF.